The present entry profiles one TCR beta chain with its context. The length of the CDR3 is 13 residues. CDR1 is SQVTM, CDR2 ANQGSEA, per germline. These data belong to a study of T cells expressing NK-cell markers. TCRdb re-called the 5' RACE reads and gives one entry per CDR3 protein, without DNA. This sample's table reports 400,000 to 500,000 distinct CDR3 sequences. The chain carries TRBV29-1 and TRBJ1-5; checking the TCRdb D call of TRBD1 is not possible without DNA. Sequenced material: blood T cells: a sorted CD56 or NKG2C T cell subset, CD4+ or CD8+ T cells, or bulk PBMC T cells (not recorded which). This sequence originates from a woman aged 18-70 years in good health. CDR3 region: CSVTDGGGQPQHF.